What follows is one T cell receptor (beta chain) and its context. This sample was taken from a study of T-cell reconstitution after alpha-beta-depleted transplantation in children. Construction of the TCRbeta library involved unique molecular identifiers. Each CDR3 protein is one row after TCRdb ran MiXCR on the PCR reads. The data contain 500,000 to 600,000 distinct CDR3 sequences, 15% to 20% of them seen just once; the ten biggest clones take up 2.5% to 3.5%. V dropped 8 bases and J dropped 3; count of bases not matched to a gene: 5. Per germline, CDR1 MNHNS and CDR2 SASEGT. The CDR3 totals 14 residues.

V is TRBV6-1 and J is TRBJ2-1; 9 positions match TRBD2. The sample consisted of PBMCs from the stem cell graft donor, taken from the stem cell graft. The origin of this receptor is a human donor who donated a stem cell graft to a child with acute lymphoblastic leukemia. Here the CDR3 DNA reads TGTGCCAGCTTCTCTAGCGGGATCTACAATGAGCAGTTCTTC. The encoded protein is CASFSSGIYNEQFF.